Listed here is a single TCR beta chain. The sample is drawn from a study of control samples from healthy donors and cancer patients. Germline V lookup: CDR1 SNHLY, CDR2 FYNNEI. Deletions cut 4 bases from V and 3 bases from J, with 7 bases between. The CDR3 covers 12 residues. Clones were read by immunoSEQ multiplex PCR, and TCRdb kept only the in-frame ones, dropping some. The sample shows 100,000 to 150,000 clones, 88% of them seen only once. The specimen sequenced was blood. The source is a man aged 50-60 years in good health. The chain is built from TRBV2 and TRBJ2-7; no reliable D call. In DNA, the CDR3 is TGTGCCAGCAGTGCAAACAGCTACGAGCAGTACTTC. Protein: CASSANSYEQYF.